The 17 T cell receptor beta chains in this list originate from one sample, sequenced in a study of CD4 and CD8 cells across lung adenocarcinoma regions. TCRdb ran MiXCR on the PCR reads and lists one entry per CDR3 protein. The table has approximately 9,100 distinct CDR3 sequences, approximately 50% seen once. Sequenced input: CD4+ T cells from the margin of a lung tumor. All receptors derive from a male donor with lung adenocarcinoma. The CD4 and CD8 labels of this study may be unreliable.

The chain recombines TRBV7-8 with TRBJ1-5, with a tentative D call TRBD1 (6 bases). V was pared by 1 base and J by 5 bases, with 15 bases between. The CDR3 sequence is 16 residues long. Germline CDR1 and CDR2: SGHVS and FQNEAQ. Here the CDR3 DNA reads TGTGCCAGCAGCTTAGTAGGCACAGGGACGGATCAGCCCCAGCATTTT. It specifies CASSLVGTGTDQPQHF. Full variable domain (rest looked up from reference TRBV7-8 and TRBJ1-5): GAGVSQSPRYKVAKRGQDVALRCDPISGHVSLFWYQQALGQGPEFLTYFQNEAQLDKSGLPSDRFFAERPEGSVSTLKIQRTQQEDSAVYLCASSLVGTGTDQPQHFGDGTRLSIL.

In its sample, this clonotype was seen many times. This sequence joins TRBV6-1 and TRBJ2-5; the D is unclear. The DNA end is a closer match to TRBJ2-7, so the J assignment may be wrong. The CDR3 covers 14 residues. Germline V gene lookup returns CDR1 MNHNS and CDR2 SASEGT. CDR3 DNA sequence: TGTGCCAGCAGTGTGGGCCCTGAAGGTGACGAGCAGTACTTC. Translation gives CASSVGPEGDEQYF.

This clonotype was counted between two and nine times. This chain joins TRBV6-1 and TRBJ1-5; 7 bases line up with TRBD1. The germline V gene has CDR1 MNHNS and CDR2 SASEGT. After removal of 6 bases from V and 4 bases from J, the junction contained 6 bases not matched to a gene. This CDR3 is 14 amino acids long. The CDR3 sequence: CASRRDSDNQPQHF. For the CDR3, the DNA is TGTGCCAGCAGAAGGGACAGCGATAATCAGCCCCAGCATTTT.

A few counts support this clonotype. The chain is built from TRBV6-1 and TRBJ2-5; TRBD2 aligns across 14 bases. There are 15 residues in the CDR3. V lost 6 bases and J lost 4; bases outside the gene matches: 4. Germline-derived CDR1 and CDR2 are MNHNS and SASEGT. The CDR3 loop reads CASRRGTSGRETQYF. CDR3 nucleotides: TGTGCCAGCAGGAGGGGGACTAGCGGGAGAGAGACCCAGTACTTC.

The rearrangement joins TRBV7-6 to TRBJ2-1; D is possibly TRBD1 or TRBD2 (6 bases each). Gene TRBJ2-7 matches the end of the DNA better, so the J call may be wrong. CDR1 is SGHVS, CDR2 FNYEAQ, per germline. CDR3 length: 17 amino acids. The CDR3 region is CASSVGLGGRAQETQYF. The CDR3 bases are TGTGCCAGCAGCGTGGGGTTAGGGGGGCGTGCCCAAGAGACGCAGTACTTC.

This clonotype appeared a few times. The V gene is TRBV6-1, the J gene TRBJ2-7, with D tentatively TRBD2 (6 bases). The V end lost 4 bases, the J end lost 4 bases, and 14 bases lay between the germline ends. Germline CDR1 reads MNHNS; CDR2 reads SASEGT. The length of the CDR3 is 14 residues. The CDR3 DNA reads as TGTGCCAGCAGTGTAGGGAGGACCGGTTACGAGCAGTACTTC. Translation gives CASSVGRTGYEQYF.

By sample share, this clonotype is medium-sized (0.01 to 0.1%). The V and J genes are TRBV6-5 and TRBJ2-3; D is unresolved. Looked up from germline, CDR1 is MNHEY and CDR2 is SVGAGI. Trimming shortened V by 6 bases and J by 3 bases, and 13 bases separated the two germline ends. CDR3 length equals 14 residues. The CDR3 DNA reads TGTGCCAGCAGATCCTCGTGGGTTACAGATACGCAGTATTTT. This encodes CASRSSWVTDTQYF.

As for this clonotype: A junction boundary mismatches the germline segment, possibly from a read error. CDR3 sequence: CAGSSLCGTRGGARGAQYF. The DNA for the CDR3 is TGTGCCGGCAGTTCCCTTTGCGGGACTAGGGGGGGGGCCAGGGGGGCCCAGTACTTC. The chain couples TRBV27 to TRBJ2-5, with D perhaps TRBD2 (8 bases). Germline assignment: CDR1 MNHEY and CDR2 SMNVEV (reference sequence). The CDR3 consists of 19 residues.

The chain carries TRBV10-3 and TRBJ2-3, with 8 bases that match TRBD2. V lost 4 bases to trimming and J lost 5 bases; unmatched junction nucleotides: 14. Germline CDR1 reads ENHRY; CDR2 reads SYGVKD. The CDR3 has 17 residues. The CDR3 DNA sequence: TGTGCCATCAGTGCCCCTACGGGGGGGAGAGACAAAGATACGCAGTATTTT. Protein sequence: CAISAPTGGRDKDTQYF.

As to this clonotype: This could be a read error, since a much larger clone is one nucleotide away. V is TRBV7-2 and J is TRBJ2-1; D is perhaps TRBD2 (5 bases). The germline V and J ends were trimmed by 5 bases and 10 bases, with 18 bases remaining between them. Germline CDR1 reads SGHTA; CDR2 reads FQGNSA. The CDR3 contains 14 residues. The CDR3 protein is CASSPRGGPYEQFF. In DNA, the CDR3 is TGTGCCAGCAGCCCCCGTGGAGGACCCTACGAGCAGTTCTTC.

This chain links TRBV27 with TRBJ2-3; no definite D call. V dropped 4 bases and J dropped 1 base, with 12 bases sitting between them. Germline V gene sequence: CDR1 MNHEY, CDR2 SMNVEV (reference sequence). This CDR3 has 15 residues. The CDR3 sequence: CASSSFLRGTDTQYF. CDR3 nucleotide sequence: TGTGCCAGCAGTTCCTTCTTAAGGGGCACAGATACGCAGTATTTT.

The chain recombines TRBV12-3 or TRBV12-4 with TRBJ2-1; 10 bases map to TRBD2. This CDR3 is built from 15 residues. V shed 6 bases, J shed 6 bases, and the junction held 8 bases outside the gene matches. DNA of the CDR3: TGTGCCAGCAGCAAAACTAGCGGGATTGGCAATGAGCAGTTCTTC. This gives the protein CASSKTSGIGNEQFF.

This clonotype occurred a few times. V and J are TRBV27 and TRBJ1-2, with D possibly being TRBD1 (5 bases). CDR3 size: 13 residues. Trimming pared 5 bases from V and 3 bases from J, leaving 10 bases between. CDR1 and CDR2 (germline): MNHEY, SMNVEV (reference sequence). CDR3 residues: CASSLGGDYGYTF. Written as DNA, the CDR3 is TGTGCCAGCAGTCTTGGGGGAGACTATGGCTACACCTTC.

In this sample, this clonotype turned up many times. Being one base from a much bigger clone, this may be a read error. This sequence joins TRBV6-1 and TRBJ2-1; no definite D call. Germline V CDR1 and CDR2: MNHNS, SASEGT. The CDR3 totals 12 residues. V lost 3 bases and J lost 13, with 13 bases in between. The CDR3 DNA reads as TGTGCCAGCAGTGATCAGCAAGAGACCCAGTTCTTC. Its translation: CASSDQQETQFF.

This clonotype has more than one count but fewer than ten. This sequence joins TRBV7-2 and TRBJ2-5; D tentatively reads TRBD1 or TRBD2 (7 bases each). Trimming stripped 6 bases from V and 7 bases from J, with 18 bases between. CDR1 and CDR2 (germline): SGHTA, FQGNSA. The CDR3 is 14 residues long. The CDR3 loop reads CASSSGGGPSTQYF. The CDR3 DNA reads TGTGCCAGCAGTTCAGGGGGGGGCCCCTCGACCCAGTACTTC.

This clonotype was counted at least ten times. The chain uses TRBV7-2 and TRBJ1-1; tentatively, D is TRBD1 (6 bases). The CDR3 has 14 residues. V lost 1 base and J lost 4, with 10 bases in between. Germline V CDR1 and CDR2: SGHTA, FQGNSA. The CDR3 loop is CASSLVGRGTEAFF. The DNA of the CDR3 is TGTGCCAGCAGCTTAGTTGGCAGGGGCACTGAAGCTTTCTTT.

The chain is built from TRBV6-1 and TRBJ2-3, with TRBD2 identical over 9 bases. This CDR3 spans 16 amino acids. V shed 3 bases, J shed 0 bases, and the junction held 4 bases outside the gene matches. Per the germline V gene, CDR1 is MNHNS and CDR2 is SASEGT. CDR3 amino acids: CASSDLAGSSTDTQYF. Here the CDR3 DNA reads TGTGCCAGCAGTGATCTAGCGGGATCAAGCACAGATACGCAGTATTTT.